Each of the 26 T cell receptor beta chains below was sequenced from the same sample in a study of cytomegalovirus exposure and HLA in healthy donors. The study ran its PCR with 60 Vbeta and 13 Jbeta primers. Profiled with immunoSEQ multiplex PCR; TCRdb holds only in-frame clones, not every one. This sample has about 160,000 clones, with roughly 80% found just once. Sequenced: PBMCs. The receptors were sampled from a male donor in good health and CMV-seronegative.

This clone was recorded once. The same CDR3 also results from other DNA sequences found in this sample. This rearrangement joins TRBV29-1 to TRBJ1-3; D possibly corresponds to TRBD1 (5 bases). V lost 4 bases, J lost 0 bases, and 7 bases lay in between. Germline V gives CDR1 SQVTM, CDR2 ANQGSEA. The CDR3 consists of 13 residues. CDR3 bases: TGCAGCGTTGGACAGAGCTCTGGAAACACCATATATTTT. Its protein is CSVGQSSGNTIYF. The variable domain in full, completed from reference TRBV29-1 and TRBJ1-3, reads SAVISQKPSRDICQRGTSLTIQCQVDSQVTMMFWYRQQPGQSLTLIATANQGSEATYESGFVIDKFPISRPNLTFSTLTVSNMSPEDSSIYLCSVGQSSGNTIYFGEGSWLTVV.

The V call is TRBV7-3, the J call TRBJ2-5, with 8 bases lining up with TRBD1. J lost 3 bases, V lost 5 bases, and 8 bases had no gene match. The CDR3 has 15 residues. CDR1 and CDR2 (germline): SGHTA, FQGTGA. DNA for the CDR3: TGTGCCAGCAGCCTTGGAGGACAGGGAAAAGAGACCCAGTACTTC. This codes for CASSLGGQGKETQYF.

This rearrangement joins TRBV19 to TRBJ1-5; a possible D gene is TRBD1 (6 bases). The CDR3 consists of 14 residues. CDR1 LNHDA and CDR2 SQIVND come from the germline V gene (reference sequence). V shed 5 bases and J shed 8 bases, with 16 bases lying between them. As DNA, the CDR3 is TGTGCCAGTAGTGGGACACTATCTAAAGAGCCCCAGCATTTT. Protein sequence: CASSGTLSKEPQHF.

This clone was recorded once. This rearrangement joins TRBV7-2 to TRBJ1-2, with unresolved D. The CDR3 spans 14 residues. Germline V lookup: CDR1 SGHTA, CDR2 FQGNSA. V was shortened by 2 bases and J by 8 bases, with 15 bases between the two germline ends. DNA for the CDR3: TGTGCCAGCAGCTTACCGTTCCTCCCGGGGGGCTACACCTTC. Protein: CASSLPFLPGGYTF.

V and J are TRBV11-2 and TRBJ2-7; TRBD2 is a possible D gene (5 bases). Trimming pared 1 base from V and 6 bases from J, leaving 13 bases between. The CDR3 covers 14 residues. CDR1 is SGHAT, CDR2 FQNNGV, per germline. This CDR3 reads CASSLGLPGIEQYF. The DNA for the CDR3 is TGTGCCAGCAGCTTAGGTCTTCCCGGGATCGAGCAGTACTTC.

This clone was seen just once. V and J are TRBV2 and TRBJ2-1; TRBD2 agrees at 13 bases. CDR1 is SNHLY, CDR2 FYNNEI, per germline. V lost 2 bases and J lost 7; bases outside the gene matches: 2. The CDR3 length is 15 residues. The CDR3 loop is CASSEKGLAGNEQFF. For the CDR3, the DNA is TGTGCCAGCAGTGAAAAGGGACTAGCGGGAAATGAGCAGTTCTTC.

The V call is TRBV6-1, the J call TRBJ1-2; D is unclear. Trimming removed 3 bases from V and 7 bases from J, with 9 bases in between. This CDR3 has 12 amino acids. CDR1 and CDR2 from the germline V gene are MNHNS and SASEGT. CDR3 loop: CASSEAGTGYTF. Here the CDR3 DNA reads TGTGCCAGCAGTGAGGCGGGAACTGGCTACACCTTC.

A single count supports this clone. The chain recombines TRBV19 with TRBJ1-5, with D tentatively TRBD1 (5 bases). Germline assignment: CDR1 LNHDA and CDR2 SQIVND (reference sequence). The CDR3 loop spans 17 amino acids. Trimming took 5 bases from V and 0 from J, leaving 17 bases between them. CDR3 sequence reads: CASSQPWGRDSNQPQHF. The CDR3 nucleotides are TGTGCCAGTAGTCAACCGTGGGGGAGGGATAGCAATCAGCCCCAGCATTTT.

A few counts support this clone. The V gene is TRBV19, the J gene TRBJ2-1; TRBD2 matches at 8 bases. The CDR3 runs to 15 residues. J lost 7 bases, V lost 2 bases, and 7 bases had no gene match. Germline CDR1 is LNHDA and CDR2 is SQIVND (reference sequence). In DNA form, the CDR3 reads TGTGCCAGTAGTATACGGGGGGGTACGGCAAATGAGCAGTTCTTC. It encodes CASSIRGGTANEQFF.

The chain carries TRBV19 and TRBJ1-1; TRBD1 matches at 9 bases. CDR3 length equals 15 residues. The germline gives CDR1 LNHDA, CDR2 SQIVND (reference sequence). With 0 bases clipped from V and 11 bases from J, the junction kept 10 bases outside the gene matches. The CDR3 reads CASSIDGTGTREAFF. For the CDR3, the DNA is TGTGCCAGTAGTATAGATGGGACAGGGACACGGGAGGCTTTCTTT. The variable domain in full, completed from reference TRBV19 and TRBJ1-1, reads DGGITQSPKYLFRKEGQNVTLSCEQNLNHDAMYWYRQDPGQGLRLIYYSQIVNDFQKGDIAEGYSVSREKKESFPLTVTSAQKNPTAFYLCASSIDGTGTREAFFGQGTRLTVV.

Remarks on this clone: Other DNA sequences in the same sample also yield this CDR3. The V and J genes are TRBV28 and TRBJ1-2; D is possibly TRBD1 (5 bases). V shed 2 bases and J shed 4 bases, with 14 bases lying between them. This CDR3 is 15 amino acids long. In germline, CDR1 is MDHEN, CDR2 SYDVKM. CDR3 nucleotide sequence: TGTGCCAGCAGTTTACCTGACCCGGGGGGCTATGGCTACACCTTC. Its protein product is CASSLPDPGGYGYTF.

Points on this clone: The conserved phenylalanine or tryptophan normally closing the CDR3 is absent here, so this likely arose from a read error. This chain joins TRBV6-5 and TRBJ1-1, with a possible D match to TRBD1 (6 bases). Germline V gives CDR1 MNHEY, CDR2 SVGAGI. There are 13 residues in the CDR3. V was clipped by 6 bases and J by 3 bases, with 11 bases between them. CDR3 DNA sequence: TGTGCCAGCAGGATCGCAGGGGACACTGAAGCTTTCCTT. It encodes CASRIAGDTEAFL.

The gene calls are TRBV30 and TRBJ2-1; tentatively, D is TRBD2 (6 bases). The length of the CDR3 is 13 residues. Germline-derived CDR1 and CDR2 are GTSNPN and SVGIG (reference sequence). The V end was cut by 0 bases, the J end by 4 bases, with 7 bases between. Here the CDR3 reads CAWSVREYNEQFF. Written as DNA, the CDR3 is TGTGCCTGGAGTGTACGGGAGTACAATGAGCAGTTCTTC.

The rearrangement joins TRBV15 to TRBJ2-1; 7 nucleotides match TRBD2. CDR3 length: 18 residues. Germline V CDR1 and CDR2: LNHNV, YYDKDF (reference sequence). The ends lost 0 bases at V and 4 bases at J; junction bases unmatched: 12. CDR3 coding DNA: TGTGCCACCAGCAGAGAGCTTTTCGAGCGGGGCTGGTACAATGAGCAGTTCTTC. Amino acid sequence: CATSRELFERGWYNEQFF. The full variable domain, in which reference TRBV15 and TRBJ2-1 provide the parts outside the CDR3, is DAMVIQNPRYQVTQFGKPVTLSCSQTLNHNVMYWYQQKSSQAPKLLFHYYDKDFNNEADTPDNFQSRRPNTSFCFLDIRSPGLGDTAMYLCATSRELFERGWYNEQFFGPGTRLTVL.

The chain joins TRBV4-3 to TRBJ2-3; the D gene is possibly TRBD2 (6 bases). This CDR3 comprises 14 residues. The V end lost 4 bases, the J end lost 2 bases, and 10 bases lay between the germline ends. Germline CDR1 is LGHNA and CDR2 is YSLEER. The CDR3: CASSREEYTDTQYF. As DNA, the CDR3 is TGCGCCAGCAGCCGGGAGGAGTACACAGATACGCAGTATTTT.

This sequence joins TRBV7-9 and TRBJ2-7, with TRBD1 matching 9 bases. V was clipped by 5 bases and J by 3 bases; unmatched bases: 20. This CDR3 is built from 19 residues. Germline CDR1 is SEHNR and CDR2 is FQNEAQ (reference sequence). The CDR3 sequence is CASSRYGTGLRNVDYEQYF. The CDR3 DNA is TGTGCCAGCAGCCGTTATGGGACAGGGTTGAGAAACGTTGACTACGAGCAGTACTTC.

This clone showed up just once. The genes are TRBV27 and TRBJ1-2; TRBD1 matches 7 bases. This CDR3 region has 15 residues. The J segment lost 4 bases and the V segment lost 4 bases, leaving 9 bases of the junction unmatched. The germline CDR1 and CDR2 sequences are MNHEY and SMNVEV (reference sequence). The CDR3: CASSSTGTMGYGYTF. CDR3 DNA: TGTGCCAGCAGTTCGACAGGGACGATGGGCTATGGCTACACCTTC.

This clone was observed once. V usage is TRBV28 and J usage is TRBJ2-1, with 7 nucleotides matching TRBD1. V lost 6 bases to trimming and J lost 6 bases; unmatched junction nucleotides: 5. This CDR3 contains 13 residues. Germline V gene lookup returns CDR1 MDHEN and CDR2 SYDVKM. CDR3 loop: CASRRQGGNEQFF. DNA for the CDR3: TGTGCCAGCAGGAGACAGGGTGGCAATGAGCAGTTCTTC.

In this sample, this clone turned up once. The chain joins TRBV10-3 to TRBJ2-5, with TRBD2 matching 11 bases. Germline-derived CDR1 and CDR2 are ENHRY and SYGVKD. V trimming: 4 bases; J trimming: 2 bases; junction bases outside the gene matches: 3. The CDR3 covers 15 residues. Here the CDR3 reads CAISVAGGPQETQYF. The CDR3 nucleotides read TGTGCCATCAGTGTAGCGGGAGGGCCTCAAGAGACCCAGTACTTC.

This chain connects TRBV9 to TRBJ2-1, with 12 bases aligning to TRBD1. The V gene's germline CDR1 is SGDLS and CDR2 YYNGEE. This CDR3 has 18 residues. The V segment lost 4 bases and the J segment 6 bases; nucleotides outside the gene matches: 14. This CDR3 is CASSPPAYRDRGRNEQFF. CDR3 DNA: TGTGCCAGCAGCCCACCAGCCTACCGGGACAGGGGGCGCAATGAGCAGTTCTTC.

This sequence joins TRBV7-9 and TRBJ2-3, with D possibly TRBD1 on 6 matching bases. This CDR3 has 13 amino acids. The V end lost 5 bases, the J end lost 6 bases, and 12 bases lay between the germline ends. Germline values: CDR1 SEHNR, CDR2 FQNEAQ (reference sequence). CDR3: CASSRDTMDTQYF. The DNA for the CDR3 is TGTGCCAGCAGCCGGGACACGATGGATACGCAGTATTTT.

This clone occurred once. One end of the junction is discordant with germline, which a read error may explain. This chain connects TRBV6-1 to TRBJ1-2; weak D call: TRBD1 (5 bases). The length of the CDR3 is 13 residues. The germline gives CDR1 MNHNS, CDR2 SASEGT. CDR3: CASSPAGSPGYPF. The CDR3 bases are TGTGCCAGCAGCCCAGCAGGGTCCCCTGGCTACCCCTTC.

The rearrangement links TRBV13 to TRBJ1-2, with 8 bases identical to TRBD1. The CDR3 length is 15 residues. V was clipped by 0 bases and J by 8 bases; unmatched bases: 8. Germline values: CDR1 PRHDT, CDR2 FYEKMQ (reference sequence). The CDR3 DNA is TGTGCCAGCAGCTTAGGGCGGGCAGGGGGCAGCGGCTACACCTTC. Its translation is CASSLGRAGGSGYTF.

The chain's CDR3 is CASSPPQTGATEAFF. CDR3 DNA sequence: TGTGCCAGCTCACCACCGCAGACAGGGGCCACTGAAGCTTTCTTT. This sequence joins TRBV18 and TRBJ1-1, with TRBD1 identical over 8 bases. The junction had 4 bases not matched to a gene; V was cut back by 0 bases and J by 4 bases. Germline V lookup: CDR1 KGHSH, CDR2 LQKENI. The CDR3 sequence is 15 residues long. Full variable domain (missing parts from reference TRBV18 and TRBJ1-1): NAGVMQNPRHLVRRRGQEARLRCSPMKGHSHVYWYRQLPEEGLKFMVYLQKENIIDESGMPKERFSAEFPKEGPSILRIQQVVRGDSAAYFCASSPPQTGATEAFFGQGTRLTVV.

The chain has TRBV5-1 and TRBJ2-7; TRBD1 matches at 10 bases. This CDR3 has 15 amino acids. Germline trimming cut 4 bases from V and 4 bases from J; bases unmatched to any gene: 8. Germline loops: CDR1 SGHRS, CDR2 YFSETQ. CDR3 nucleotides: TGCGCCAGCAGCCCCGCAGGGACAGGGGTGTACGAGCAGTACTTC. Translating gives CASSPAGTGVYEQYF.

The chain employs TRBV7-2 and TRBJ1-2, with TRBD1 matching 12 bases. From germline, CDR1 is SGHTA and CDR2 FQGNSA. The V segment lost 5 bases and the J segment 9 bases; nucleotides outside the gene matches: 10. The CDR3 is 15 amino acids. CDR3: CASSPTGTGGRSYTF. CDR3 bases: TGTGCCAGCAGCCCAACCGGGACAGGGGGCCGTAGCTACACCTTC.